The entry below describes one T cell receptor (beta chain). Its antigen is still unknown. The junction does not match germline at one end; this may be a read error. As to time point: cycle 4 day 1 (C4D1), after less than 7 weeks of nivolumab. Every patient had relapsed following autologous stem cell transplantation, and cohorts differed in brentuximab vedotin exposure. The sample is drawn from a study of PD-1 blockade in classical Hodgkin lymphoma. Study-wide results and caveats: According to reports, newly diagnosed patients had lower baseline TCR diversity than healthy donors, and relapsed/refractory patients had lower baseline TCR diversity still. Those achieving complete response showed baseline diversity like newly diagnosed patients.

CDR1 and CDR2 (germline): SEHNR, FQNEAQ (reference sequence). The CDR3 runs 12 residues. The assay was immunoSEQ multiplex PCR, and TCRdb's table has in-frame clones only and misses some. The sample has around 50,000 clones; around 76% are singletons. The rearrangement joins TRBV7-9 to TRBJ1-2; D is uncertain. Sequenced here: peripheral blood mononuclear cells (PBMCs), sampled before the fourth cycle of nivolumab. The origin of this receptor is a human donor with classical Hodgkin lymphoma. CDR3 sequence reads: CANSSIESTYTF. DNA of the CDR3: TGTGCCAACAGCTCCATAGAATCGACCTACACCTTC.